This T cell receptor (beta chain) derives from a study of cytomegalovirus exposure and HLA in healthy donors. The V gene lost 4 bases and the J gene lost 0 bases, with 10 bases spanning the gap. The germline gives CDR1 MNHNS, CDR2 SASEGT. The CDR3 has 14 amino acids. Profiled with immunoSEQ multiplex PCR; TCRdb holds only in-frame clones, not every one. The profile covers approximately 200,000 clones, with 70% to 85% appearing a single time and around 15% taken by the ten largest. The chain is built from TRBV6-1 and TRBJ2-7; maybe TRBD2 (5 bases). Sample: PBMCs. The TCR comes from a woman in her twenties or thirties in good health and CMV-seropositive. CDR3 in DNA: TGTGCCAGCAGTGCCCTCCGGGACTCCTACGAGCAGTACTTC. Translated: CASSALRDSYEQYF.